The T cell receptor (beta chain) under discussion was sequenced for a study of OX40 agonist ivuxolimab in advanced cancers. The method was immunoSEQ multiplex PCR; TCRdb's version includes in-frame clones alone and lacks a portion of them. The repertoire has roughly 50,000 clones, around 89% of them found once; the top ten carry 30% to 35%. The CDR3 runs 18 residues. Trimming took 4 bases from V and 0 from J, leaving 19 bases between them. The germline CDR1 and CDR2 sequences are KGHSH and LQKENI. The receptor comes from an adult with an advanced solid tumor such as melanoma, head and neck, liver or kidney cancer. This specimen consisted of CD4+ or CD8+ T cells sorted from blood, obtained in a trial of the OX40 agonist ivuxolimab. The chain has TRBV18 and TRBJ1-5, with a tentative D call TRBD1 (6 bases). The CDR3 nucleotides read TGTGCCAGCTCACAACAGGGACCCACAAAATATAGCAATCAGCCCCAGCATTTT. It yields the protein CASSQQGPTKYSNQPQHF.